This T cell receptor beta chain was recorded in a study of CXCR3-negative and CXCR3-positive naive CD8 T cells. Subsets of CD8+ T cells were each sorted in triplicate at approximately 270,000 cells apiece. The TRB libraries of cDNA were built by UMI-labeled 5' RACE. TCRdb re-called the 5' RACE reads and catalogs CDR3 proteins one per entry, DNA excluded. The table for this sample gives approximately 90,000 distinct CDR3 sequences. To note about this clonotype: As yet, its antigen is unknown.

General study results and limits: Both naive subsets showed comparably high diversity, and memory CD8+ cells showed much lower diversity. Most assays used freshly isolated PBMCs, as cryopreservation partially reduced CXCR3. Greater hydrophobicity was found in TRB CDR3s of CXCR3-positive naive cells than of CXCR3-negative naive cells.

This TCR was sampled from a human donor in good health. Some clones in this sample may be carry-over from other donors' samples. Source material: naive CXCR3+ CD8+ T cells from blood. Subset here: CD45RO-CCR7+CD27+CD95- naive CD8+ T cells expressing CXCR3 (TNR3+).

CDR3 in amino acids: CASSLNPSRGETQYF. This rearrangement joins TRBV7-3 to TRBJ2-5. CDR1 SGHTA and CDR2 FQGTGA come from the germline V gene. The CDR3 spans 15 residues.